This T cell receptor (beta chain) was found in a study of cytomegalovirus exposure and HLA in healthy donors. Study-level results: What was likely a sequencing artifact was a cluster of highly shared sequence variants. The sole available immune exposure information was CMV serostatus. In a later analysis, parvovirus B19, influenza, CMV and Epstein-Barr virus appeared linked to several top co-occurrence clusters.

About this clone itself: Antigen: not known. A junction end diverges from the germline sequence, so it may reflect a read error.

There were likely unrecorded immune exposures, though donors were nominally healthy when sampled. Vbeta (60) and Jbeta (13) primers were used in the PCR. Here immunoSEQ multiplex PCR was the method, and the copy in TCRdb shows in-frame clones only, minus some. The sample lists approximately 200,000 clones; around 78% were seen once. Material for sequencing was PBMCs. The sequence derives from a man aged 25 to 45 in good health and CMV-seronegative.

The CDR3 loop is CSSSSETGSSLQETQYF. As DNA, the CDR3 is TGTTCCAGCAGCTCCGAAACAGGGTCGTCCCTCCAAGAGACCCAGTACTTC. This sequence joins TRBV7-9 and TRBJ2-5; D may be TRBD1 (6 bases). Germline CDR1 SEHNR, CDR2 FQNEAQ (reference sequence). The CDR3 extends over 17 amino acids.